Listed below are T cell receptor beta chains from one sample, sequenced in a study of Graves' ophthalmopathy and Graves' hyperthyroidism. One entry per CDR3 protein, called by TCRdb with MiXCR from the multiplex PCR reads. Here the sample spans approximately 500,000 distinct CDR3 sequences, around 15% being singletons. Sequencing was done on a sample of blood. These receptor sequences come from a woman younger than 45 with Graves' ophthalmopathy. Each CDR3 is given with its conserved first and last residue. D genes are given only for firm matches. Clone size, where shown, is once, few, many, or a class for clones that have expanded.

>TRBD1|TRBV4-1|19|TRBJ2-2|many
TGCGCCAGCAGCCAAGGACAGGACAGGGCCCTCGGGGGCACCGGGGAGCTGTTTTTT
CASSQGQDRALGGTGELFF
>-|TRBV3-1|18|TRBJ2-4|-
TGTGCCAGCAGCCAAGTATCGGCCAGGGGTTTTGGCAAAAACATTCAGTGCTTC
CASSQVSARGFGKNIQCF
>-|TRBV4-2|15|TRBJ1-3|-
TGTGCCAGCAGCCAACCGGGGGGTGTTGGAAACACCATATATTTT
CASSQPGGVGNTIYF
>TRBD1|TRBV28|15|TRBJ2-2|many
TGTGCCAGCAGTTGGACAGGGGACAACACCGGGGAGCTGTTTTTT
CASSWTGDNTGELFF
>-|TRBV7-2|14|TRBJ2-5|many
TGTGCCAGCAGCATACGACGGCAACAAGAGACCCAGTACTTC
CASSIRRQQETQYF
>-|TRBV5-6|13|TRBJ2-7|few
TGTGCCAGCAGCTGGGACGGAGACTACGAGCAGTACTTC
CASSWDGDYEQYF
>-|TRBV5-6|13|TRBJ2-2|-
TGTGCCAGCAGCCTAAACGTCATGAGGGAGCTGTTTTTT
CASSLNVMRELFF
>-|TRBV24-1|13|TRBJ2-5|few
TGTGCCACCAGTGATGCTAGTTGGGGGACCCAGTACTTC
CATSDASWGTQYF
>-|TRBV19|13|TRBJ1-2|many
TGTGCCAGTAGTGTGGACAGAAACTATGGCTACACCTTC
CASSVDRNYGYTF
>-|TRBV18|15|TRBJ1-1|few
TGTGCCAGCTCACCATCAGCGGGGGGAAACACTGAAGCTTTCTTT
CASSPSAGGNTEAFF
>-|TRBV27|15|TRBJ2-7|few
TGTGCCAGCAGTTTAATCGGGGACCTTGCCTACGAGCAGTACTTC
CASSLIGDLAYEQYF
>-|TRBV28|13|TRBJ1-2|many
TGTGCCAGCGGGAGTGGGACATTCTATGGCTACACCTTC
CASGSGTFYGYTF
>TRBD1|TRBV5-5|14|TRBJ1-2|many
TGTGCCAGCAGCCTCGTGACAGGGAACTATGGCTACACCTTC
CASSLVTGNYGYTF
>TRBD1|TRBV27|16|TRBJ1-6|many
TGTGCCAGCAGGACCATGACAGGGGCAGCGGGTTCACCCCTCCACTTT
CASRTMTGAAGSPLHF
>-|TRBV29-1|11|TRBJ2-2|many
TGCAGCGTTGTGGGGAGGGGGGAGCTGTTTTTT
CSVVGRGELFF
>TRBD1|TRBV6-5|14|TRBJ1-2|many
TGTGCCAGCAGTAGGGGACAGGGGGACTATGGCTACACCTTC
CASSRGQGDYGYTF
>TRBD1|TRBV6-2/TRBV6-3|12|TRBJ1-2|many
TGTGCCACCTCGGACAGGGGCTATGGCTACACCTTC
CATSDRGYGYTF
>TRBD1|TRBV29-1|16|TRBJ1-1|many
TGCAGCGTTGAAGATGGTAAGCAGGGGGCGAACACTGAAGCTTTCTTT
CSVEDGKQGANTEAFF
>-|TRBV4-1|14|TRBJ2-7|many
TGCGCCAGCAGCCAAGAAGTACAGGGCTACGAGCAGTACTTC
CASSQEVQGYEQYF
>-|TRBV2|15|TRBJ2-2|many
TGTGCCAGCAGTGTGTCTAGGAAAGGGGCCGGGGAGCTGTTTTTT
CASSVSRKGAGELFF
>-|TRBV7-3|13|TRBJ2-3|many
TGTGCCAGCAGCTTAAAGCGCACAGATACGCAGTATTTT
CASSLKRTDTQYF
>-|TRBV29-1|13|TRBJ2-5|many
TGCAGCGTTGAAGGGACCTACCAAGAGACCCAGTACTTC
CSVEGTYQETQYF
>-|TRBV6-5|13|TRBJ2-7|many
TGTGCCAGCAGAGCCTGGGTCTCGTACGAGCAGTACTTC
CASRAWVSYEQYF
>TRBD2|TRBV28|14|TRBJ2-7|many
TGTGCCAGCAGTGAGCGGGGGGGCTCCTACGAGCAGTACTTC
CASSERGGSYEQYF
>TRBD1|TRBV20-1|15|TRBJ1-2|many
TGCAGTGCTCCCCGGCCGGGACAGGGAATCTATGGCTACACCTTC
CSAPRPGQGIYGYTF
>-|TRBV12-5|16|TRBJ2-7|many
TGTGCTAGTGGTTTGGTACTTCCCAGGGCCCTTGGCGAGCAGTACTTC
CASGLVLPRALGEQYF
>-|TRBV28|16|TRBJ2-7|-
TGTGCCAGCACCCTGACCCTGTCCCTAGCCGGCTACGAGCAGTACTTC
CASTLTLSLAGYEQYF